Given below is one T cell receptor (beta chain) in context. The antigen remains undetermined. Repertoires were generated with immunoSEQ multiplex PCR, while TCRdb's copy carries only in-frame clones and drops some. Of roughly 300,000 clones listed, 88% are singletons. These data originate in a study of Ad26.COV2.S vaccination and SARS-CoV-2 variants. About the research overall: Intramuscular Ad26.COV2.S doses were given once or twice, 56 days apart.

The CDR3 sequence is 18 residues long. The V segment lost 3 bases and the J segment 4 bases; nucleotides outside the gene matches: 9. The germline gives CDR1 KGHSH, CDR2 LQKENI. Treatment indicated: approximately 18 received Ad26.COV2.S at low or high dose, single or two shots; 5 received placebo; per-sample allocation not given. Sampling was done on day 63 after the first vaccine or placebo injection. Findings of the study overall: Substantial breadth was reported for post-vaccination spike-specific CD8+ and CD4+ T cells.

This chain connects TRBV18 to TRBJ2-5; 15 bases line up with TRBD2. The source material was peripheral blood, sampled in a trial of Ad26.COV2.S vaccine versus placebo. The TCR sequence derives from a person aged 18-60 years who received the Ad26.COV2.S COVID-19 vaccine or a placebo. Here the CDR3 reads CASSPPAGTSGGTETQYF. CDR3 nucleotide sequence: TGTGCCAGCTCACCCCCCGCCGGGACTAGCGGGGGGACAGAGACCCAGTACTTC.